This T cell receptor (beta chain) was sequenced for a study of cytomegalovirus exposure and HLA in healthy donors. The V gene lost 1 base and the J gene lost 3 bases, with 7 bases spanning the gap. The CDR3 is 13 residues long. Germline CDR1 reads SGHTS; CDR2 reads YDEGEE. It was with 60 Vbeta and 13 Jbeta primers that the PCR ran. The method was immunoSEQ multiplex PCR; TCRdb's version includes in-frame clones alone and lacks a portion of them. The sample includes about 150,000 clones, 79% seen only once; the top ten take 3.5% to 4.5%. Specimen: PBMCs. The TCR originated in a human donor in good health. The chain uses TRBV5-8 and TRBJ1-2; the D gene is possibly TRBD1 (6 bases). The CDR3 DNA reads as TGTGCCAGCAGCTTGAGGACAGACTATGGCTACACCTTC. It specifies CASSLRTDYGYTF.